The rows below give T cell receptor beta chains drawn from one sample of a study of T-cell memory formation after mild COVID-19. TCRdb re-called the 5' RACE reads through MiXCR, storing one row per CDR3 protein. The table lists a few hundred thousand distinct CDR3 sequences, less than 20% of them singletons. The specimen sequenced was PBMCs or a T cell subset sorted from them (not recorded which). The receptors come from a man younger than 35 who had mild COVID-19 (a few samples of this study predate the infection). Cell type and time point are not known. The CDR3 runs from the conserved cysteine through the conserved F or W. D genes are given only for firm matches. Expanded clones get a size class; other rows say once, few or many, or leave the size out.

d_call: TRBD1
j_call: TRBJ2-3
cdr3_length: 16
v_call: TRBV9
clone_size: .
cdr3_nt: TGTGCCAGCAGCCCGAGGGGACAGGGGCGAACAGATACGCAGTATTTT
cdr3_aa: CASSPRGQGRTDTQYF

d_call: TRBD2
j_call: TRBJ2-3
cdr3_length: 15
v_call: TRBV5-1
clone_size: .
cdr3_nt: TGCGCCAGCGGCGTGGGAGCGGGGGGCATTGATACGCAGTATTTT
cdr3_aa: CASGVGAGGIDTQYF

d_call: TRBD2
j_call: TRBJ2-5
cdr3_length: 15
v_call: TRBV5-1
clone_size: few
cdr3_nt: TGCGCCAGCAGCTTTCTAGCGGGGACCCAAGAGACCCAGTACTTC
cdr3_aa: CASSFLAGTQETQYF

d_call: .
j_call: TRBJ1-5
cdr3_length: 14
v_call: TRBV6-2/TRBV6-3
clone_size: .
cdr3_nt: TGTGCCAGCAGGGAAGGCAGTACTCATCAGCCCCAGCATTTT
cdr3_aa: CASREGSTHQPQHF

d_call: TRBD1
j_call: TRBJ2-1
cdr3_length: 12
v_call: TRBV20-1
clone_size: .
cdr3_nt: TGCAGTGCTAGAGAGGGACAGAAGGAGCAGTTCTTC
cdr3_aa: CSAREGQKEQFF

d_call: .
j_call: TRBJ2-7
cdr3_length: 13
v_call: TRBV12-3/TRBV12-4
clone_size: .
cdr3_nt: TGTGCCAGCAGTTTAGGGCTACCCAGGGAGCAGTACTTC
cdr3_aa: CASSLGLPREQYF

d_call: TRBD1
j_call: TRBJ2-5
cdr3_length: 13
v_call: TRBV2
clone_size: few
cdr3_nt: TGTGCCAGCAGTGAAGACAGGGGCAGGACCCAGTACTTC
cdr3_aa: CASSEDRGRTQYF

d_call: .
j_call: TRBJ1-2
cdr3_length: 13
v_call: TRBV12-3/TRBV12-4
clone_size: .
cdr3_nt: TGTGCCAGCAGTTTACGACAGCTCTATGGCTACACCTTC
cdr3_aa: CASSLRQLYGYTF

d_call: TRBD2
j_call: TRBJ2-5
cdr3_length: 13
v_call: TRBV5-1
clone_size: few
cdr3_nt: TGCGCCAGCAGCTCGACTAGCGAAGAGACCCAGTACTTC
cdr3_aa: CASSSTSEETQYF

d_call: TRBD2
j_call: TRBJ2-1
cdr3_length: 13
v_call: TRBV6-2/TRBV6-3
clone_size: .
cdr3_nt: TGTGCCAGCACCCGGGCTAGCGGGGGACGGCAGTTCTTC
cdr3_aa: CASTRASGGRQFF

d_call: .
j_call: TRBJ1-1
cdr3_length: 14
v_call: TRBV7-2
clone_size: many
cdr3_nt: TGTGCCAGCAGCTTAGCCCCCGGGATGGGTGAAGCTTTCTTT
cdr3_aa: CASSLAPGMGEAFF

d_call: .
j_call: TRBJ1-6
cdr3_length: 18
v_call: TRBV11-2
clone_size: .
cdr3_nt: TGTGCCAGCAGCCCCGAGGGGTGGCAGGGAGGCTATAATTCACCCCTCCACTTT
cdr3_aa: CASSPEGWQGGYNSPLHF

d_call: .
j_call: TRBJ1-5
cdr3_length: 14
v_call: TRBV12-3/TRBV12-4
clone_size: .
cdr3_nt: TGTGCCAGCACCAACATCAATAGCAATCAGCCCCAGCATTTT
cdr3_aa: CASTNINSNQPQHF

d_call: .
j_call: TRBJ2-1
cdr3_length: 14
v_call: TRBV29-1
clone_size: .
cdr3_nt: TGCAGCGTGGGCGACCGCCAAAGAGGTCTTGAGCAGTTCTTC
cdr3_aa: CSVGDRQRGLEQFF

d_call: TRBD2
j_call: TRBJ2-5
cdr3_length: 14
v_call: TRBV4-3
clone_size: .
cdr3_nt: TGCGCCAGCAGCCAACCGGGGGGGGACGGGACCCAGTACTTC
cdr3_aa: CASSQPGGDGTQYF

d_call: TRBD1
j_call: TRBJ2-1
cdr3_length: 14
v_call: TRBV20-1
clone_size: .
cdr3_nt: TGCAGTGCGCTACAGACAGGGGCCTACAATGAGCAGTTCTTC
cdr3_aa: CSALQTGAYNEQFF

d_call: .
j_call: TRBJ1-1
cdr3_length: 13
v_call: TRBV29-1
clone_size: few
cdr3_nt: TGCAGCGTTGAACCCTTCATGAACACTGAAGCTTTCTTT
cdr3_aa: CSVEPFMNTEAFF

d_call: .
j_call: TRBJ2-2
cdr3_length: 15
v_call: TRBV18
clone_size: few
cdr3_nt: TGTGCCAGCTCACCTTTGGACCGGAACACCGGGGAGCTGTTTTTT
cdr3_aa: CASSPLDRNTGELFF

d_call: .
j_call: TRBJ2-1
cdr3_length: 13
v_call: TRBV20-1
clone_size: .
cdr3_nt: TGCAGTTTCCGGCAGGGATGGCTCAATGAGCAGTTCTTC
cdr3_aa: CSFRQGWLNEQFF

d_call: TRBD2
j_call: TRBJ2-5
cdr3_length: 16
v_call: TRBV7-8
clone_size: few
cdr3_nt: TGTGCCAGCAGCTTTGGGCCGGGCGGGAGCCAAGAGACCCAGTACTTC
cdr3_aa: CASSFGPGGSQETQYF

d_call: TRBD1
j_call: TRBJ1-4
cdr3_length: 16
v_call: TRBV5-1
clone_size: few
cdr3_nt: TGCGCCAGCAGCTACAGGCAGGGGGGAGGTGATGAAAAACTGTTTTTT
cdr3_aa: CASSYRQGGGDEKLFF

d_call: TRBD1
j_call: TRBJ1-1
cdr3_length: 19
v_call: TRBV5-3
clone_size: .
cdr3_nt: TGTGCCAGAAGCTTGAACGGGACAGGGGGCGGCGGTCCGAACACTGAAGCTTTCTTT
cdr3_aa: CARSLNGTGGGGPNTEAFF

d_call: .
j_call: TRBJ1-6
cdr3_length: 18
v_call: TRBV30
clone_size: .
cdr3_nt: TGTGCCTGGAGCCCTAGGATCGGGGGTAGCTCCTATAATTCACCCCTCCACTTT
cdr3_aa: CAWSPRIGGSSYNSPLHF

d_call: TRBD2
j_call: TRBJ2-3
cdr3_length: 15
v_call: TRBV4-2
clone_size: few
cdr3_nt: TGTGCCAGCAGCGCGGGACTAGCGGAATCAGATACGCAGTATTTT
cdr3_aa: CASSAGLAESDTQYF

d_call: TRBD1
j_call: TRBJ2-1
cdr3_length: 15
v_call: TRBV7-9
clone_size: .
cdr3_nt: TGTGCCAGCAGCTCAGGACAGGGGGCGCGTAATGAGCAGTTCTTC
cdr3_aa: CASSSGQGARNEQFF

d_call: TRBD1
j_call: TRBJ1-2
cdr3_length: 14
v_call: TRBV6-2/TRBV6-3
clone_size: few
cdr3_nt: TGTGCCAGCAGCTCACAGGGGGCCCTTTCGGGCTACACCTTC
cdr3_aa: CASSSQGALSGYTF

d_call: .
j_call: TRBJ1-2
cdr3_length: 14
v_call: TRBV7-9
clone_size: few
cdr3_nt: TGTGCCAGCAGCGGAAACGGGGGCGCAAATGGCTACACCTTC
cdr3_aa: CASSGNGGANGYTF

d_call: .
j_call: TRBJ1-6
cdr3_length: 12
v_call: TRBV12-3/TRBV12-4
clone_size: few
cdr3_nt: TGTGCCAGCAGCAACAGGGCCTCACCCCTCCACTTT
cdr3_aa: CASSNRASPLHF

d_call: TRBD2
j_call: TRBJ2-7
cdr3_length: 14
v_call: TRBV20-1
clone_size: .
cdr3_nt: TGCAGTGCTAAGGCGACTAGCGGGGGATACGAGCAGTACTTC
cdr3_aa: CSAKATSGGYEQYF

d_call: .
j_call: TRBJ2-5
cdr3_length: 13
v_call: TRBV6-2/TRBV6-3
clone_size: .
cdr3_nt: TGTGCCAGCAGGACTATAACGCAAGAGACCCAGTACTTC
cdr3_aa: CASRTITQETQYF

d_call: .
j_call: TRBJ2-2
cdr3_length: 17
v_call: TRBV7-8
clone_size: few
cdr3_nt: TGTGCCAGCAGCTTAGTGCCTGCGGTAGTGGGTGCCGGGGAGCTGTTTTTT
cdr3_aa: CASSLVPAVVGAGELFF

d_call: TRBD1
j_call: TRBJ1-5
cdr3_length: 13
v_call: TRBV6-5
clone_size: few
cdr3_nt: TGTGCCAGCCGACAGGGGATAAGGCAGCCCCAGCATTTT
cdr3_aa: CASRQGIRQPQHF

d_call: .
j_call: TRBJ1-3
cdr3_length: 13
v_call: TRBV10-3
clone_size: few
cdr3_nt: TGTGCCATCATGCAGGGTTCTGGAAACACCATATATTTT
cdr3_aa: CAIMQGSGNTIYF

d_call: .
j_call: TRBJ2-3
cdr3_length: 14
v_call: TRBV21-1
clone_size: few
cdr3_nt: .
cdr3_aa: CALIWGPGTDTQYF

d_call: TRBD1
j_call: TRBJ1-6
cdr3_length: 17
v_call: TRBV12-3/TRBV12-4
clone_size: few
cdr3_nt: TGTGCCAGCAGTTCCCGGACAGGGTTGATCTATAATTCACCCCTCCACTTT
cdr3_aa: CASSSRTGLIYNSPLHF

d_call: TRBD1
j_call: TRBJ1-5
cdr3_length: 15
v_call: TRBV5-1
clone_size: .
cdr3_nt: TGCGCCAGCAGCTTGGCAGGGACAGACAATCAGCCCCAGCATTTT
cdr3_aa: CASSLAGTDNQPQHF

d_call: .
j_call: TRBJ1-2
cdr3_length: 15
v_call: TRBV13
clone_size: few
cdr3_nt: TGTGCCAGCAGCTTAGGGGCCAGGGTGATTGGTGGCTACACCTTC
cdr3_aa: CASSLGARVIGGYTF

d_call: TRBD1
j_call: TRBJ1-2
cdr3_length: 14
v_call: TRBV9
clone_size: few
cdr3_nt: TGTGCCAGCAGCGTAGTCGGGACAGACTATGGCTACACCTTC
cdr3_aa: CASSVVGTDYGYTF

d_call: .
j_call: TRBJ1-2
cdr3_length: 13
v_call: TRBV7-9
clone_size: many
cdr3_nt: TGTGCCAGCACCCTAAGGGCAGACGATGGCTACACCTTC
cdr3_aa: CASTLRADDGYTF

d_call: .
j_call: TRBJ1-6
cdr3_length: 13
v_call: TRBV7-9
clone_size: .
cdr3_nt: TGTGCCAGCAGCTTTCTAGTCAATTCACCCCTCCACTTT
cdr3_aa: CASSFLVNSPLHF

d_call: .
j_call: TRBJ2-5
cdr3_length: 14
v_call: TRBV5-1
clone_size: few
cdr3_nt: TGCGCCAGCAGCCTGGTATCGGGAAGGGAGACCCAGTACTTC
cdr3_aa: CASSLVSGRETQYF

d_call: .
j_call: TRBJ2-6
cdr3_length: 15
v_call: TRBV7-3
clone_size: few
cdr3_nt: TGTGCCAGCAGCTTATCTGGGACTGGGGCCAACGTCCTGACTTTC
cdr3_aa: CASSLSGTGANVLTF

d_call: TRBD2
j_call: TRBJ2-2
cdr3_length: 17
v_call: TRBV5-1
clone_size: few
cdr3_nt: TGCGCCAGCAGCCAATGGACTAGCGGGGCCGAGGACGGGGAGCTGTTTTTT
cdr3_aa: CASSQWTSGAEDGELFF

d_call: TRBD1
j_call: TRBJ1-5
cdr3_length: 14
v_call: TRBV7-9
clone_size: few
cdr3_nt: TGTGCCAGCGCGGACAGGGGCGGCAATCAGCCCCAGCATTTT
cdr3_aa: CASADRGGNQPQHF

d_call: TRBD2
j_call: TRBJ2-2
cdr3_length: 16
v_call: TRBV27
clone_size: .
cdr3_nt: TGTGCCAGCAGTGGGCTTCGCGGGGGGGCCCCCGGGGAGCTGTTTTTT
cdr3_aa: CASSGLRGGAPGELFF

d_call: TRBD2
j_call: TRBJ2-5
cdr3_length: 14
v_call: TRBV7-3
clone_size: few
cdr3_nt: TGTGCCAGCAGTTCCGTAGCGGGTAGGGAGACCCAGTACTTC
cdr3_aa: CASSSVAGRETQYF

d_call: TRBD2
j_call: TRBJ2-5
cdr3_length: 14
v_call: TRBV5-1
clone_size: few
cdr3_nt: TGCGCCAGCAGTCGGCTAGCGGGGTTAGAGACCCAGTACTTC
cdr3_aa: CASSRLAGLETQYF

d_call: TRBD1
j_call: TRBJ2-1
cdr3_length: 15
v_call: TRBV5-1
clone_size: few
cdr3_nt: TGCGCCAGCAGCTTGGGGGACAGGGGGAGAAATGAGCAGTTCTTC
cdr3_aa: CASSLGDRGRNEQFF